This TCR beta chain was sequenced in a study of blood T cell repertoires in COVID-19. Study context: Collection of acute and convalescent COVID-19 samples took place in the United States, Italy and Spain. T cells, B-cell-depleted T cells, or PBMCs provided the cDNA or gDNA that served as material.

As processed by the authors: Amplification of reference gene primers provided the estimated nucleated cell counts. Using immunoSEQ multiplex PCR, the repertoire was profiled, and TCRdb retains in-frame clones only, with some absent. That table supplies the V and J calls and clone size; D and trimming were determined from the DNA. The table lists under 90,000 clones, 90% to 95% of them singletons. Seattle's enrolled individuals joined amid active infection and were then monitored longitudinally. The CDR3 is 12 residues long. Trimming cost V 3 bases and J 7 bases, with 10 bases left between them. Germline V gene sequence: CDR1 ENHRY, CDR2 SYGVKD.

Material for sequencing was peripheral blood. The source is a middle-aged man with COVID-19, enrolled during active disease. The J gene is TRBJ2-7, the V gene TRBV10-3; D is undetermined. The CDR3 reads CAISDSRSEQYF. The CDR3 region has the DNA TGTGCCATCAGTGATAGTAGGAGTGAGCAGTACTTC.